This entry lists 5 T cell receptor beta chains sequenced from one sample in a study of blood T cell repertoires in COVID-19 (dated by TCRdb to about 2020). Receptor amplification or capture employed the immunoSEQ multiplex PCR assay. Drawn from immuneACCESS, this table holds only the in-frame rearrangements with V and J called that TCRdb kept. Clones are partly lost; checked studies trace under half to an unresolved V gene and leave the rest unexplained. For this sample there are roughly 380,000 clones; 88% appear just once. The top ten constitute 1% of the sample. Sequenced sample: PBMCs or T cells enriched from blood (not recorded which). All receptors derive from a woman under 40 who had been exposed to COVID-19.

This chain uses TRBV5-1 with TRBJ2-1, with a tentative D call TRBD2 (5 bases). Trimming took off 9 bases at V and 2 bases at J, with 21 bases between the two ends. Germline V lookup: CDR1 SGHRS, CDR2 YFSETQ. The CDR3 covers 16 residues. The CDR3 sequence: CATQDAGLGTYNEQFF. CDR3 coding DNA: TGCGCCACCCAAGATGCGGGCCTGGGCACCTACAATGAGCAGTTCTTC. The full variable domain, its missing parts supplied by reference TRBV5-1 and TRBJ2-1, is KAGVTQTPRYLIKTRGQQVTLSCSPISGHRSVSWYQQTPGQGLQFLFEYFSETQRNKGNFPGRFSGRQFSNSRSEMNVSTLELGDSALYLCATQDAGLGTYNEQFFGPGTRLTVL.

The V call is TRBV28, the J call TRBJ1-2; 10 bases line up with TRBD1. V lost 5 bases to trimming and J lost 0 bases; unmatched junction nucleotides: 27. Germline-derived CDR1 and CDR2 are MDHEN and SYDVKM. CDR3 length: 23 amino acids. The CDR3 region has the DNA TGTGCCAGCAGTCTCGGGACAGGGGTAATTAATGCGGGTCCTCTGTGGGCTAACTATGGCTACACCTTC. Its protein is CASSLGTGVINAGPLWANYGYTF.

The CDR3 sequence is CASRLSTNTGELFF. The CDR3 bases are TGTGCCAGCAGACTATCTACGAACACCGGGGAGCTGTTTTTT. This chain joins TRBV6-5 and TRBJ2-2; D remains ambiguous. The CDR3 totals 14 residues. The V gene lost 6 bases and the J gene lost 0 bases, with 8 bases spanning the gap. CDR1 and CDR2 (germline): MNHEY, SVGAGI.

The chain uses TRBV3-1 (or the pseudogene TRBV3-2) and TRBJ1-4; weak D call: TRBD1 (5 bases). The CDR3 covers 14 residues. The germline V gene has CDR1 LGHDT and CDR2 YNNKEL (reference sequence). Trimming cost V 7 bases and J 0 bases, with 9 bases left between them. CDR3 residues: CASTPTATNEKLFF. For the CDR3, the DNA is TGTGCCAGCACCCCGACAGCAACTAATGAAAAACTGTTTTTT.

The rearrangement uses TRBV28 and TRBJ2-1; 12 nucleotides match TRBD2. V lost 3 bases and J lost 2; bases outside the gene matches: 14. The CDR3 extends over 20 amino acids. The germline CDR1 and CDR2 sequences are MDHEN and SYDVKM. The DNA of the CDR3 is TGTGCCAGCAGTTTTTTGTACCTCCGGACTAGCGGGAACCCCTACAATGAGCAGTTCTTC. It yields the protein CASSFLYLRTSGNPYNEQFF. The full variable domain, in which reference TRBV28 and TRBJ2-1 provide the parts outside the CDR3, is DVKVTQSSRYLVKRTGEKVFLECVQDMDHENMFWYRQDPGLGLRLIYFSYDVKMKEKGDIPEGYSVSREKKERFSLILESASTNQTSMYLCASSFLYLRTSGNPYNEQFFGPGTRLTVL.